These 6 T cell receptor beta chains came from one sample sequenced in a study of shared clonotypes between healthy human individuals. Terminally differentiated effector memory CD45RA+ cells were left out of the naive CD8 fraction, which was CD45RO-negative and positively selected for CCR7. Sequencing was performed with immunoSEQ multiplex PCR; in TCRdb, only in-frame clones are kept and a portion is missing. In the table there are 750,000 to 1,000,000 clones, 92% of which are singletons. Sequenced: naive CD8+ T cells sorted from blood. All receptors come from a man aged 25-45 years in good health.

V is TRBV27 and J is TRBJ2-1; D is ambiguous. The CDR3 has 14 amino acids. Trimming shortened V by 1 base and J by 2 bases, and 6 bases separated the two germline ends. Germline CDR1 and CDR2: MNHEY and SMNVEV (reference sequence). The CDR3 DNA sequence: TGTGCCAGCAGTTTATTTTGGCCCTACAATGAGCAGTTCTTC. Amino acids: CASSLFWPYNEQFF.

The genes are TRBV28 and TRBJ1-2; D is uncertain. The length of the CDR3 is 13 residues. Per the germline V gene, CDR1 is MDHEN and CDR2 is SYDVKM. Trimming took off 5 bases at V and 2 bases at J, with 9 bases between the two ends. Here the CDR3 DNA reads TGTGCCAGCAGTACAACAATCAACTATGGCTACACCTTC. It specifies CASSTTINYGYTF.

The rearrangement uses TRBV27 and TRBJ2-2; no clear D. The CDR3 totals 15 residues. From germline, CDR1 is MNHEY and CDR2 SMNVEV (reference sequence). V lost 3 bases and J 2 bases, leaving 10 bases between the germline ends. The CDR3 DNA follows: TGTGCCAGCAGTTTTCGACTCGGAAACACCGGGGAGCTGTTTTTT. Protein sequence: CASSFRLGNTGELFF.

V usage is TRBV29-1 and J usage is TRBJ1-2; 12 nucleotides align to TRBD1. Germline lookup yields CDR1 SQVTM and CDR2 ANQGSEA. The CDR3 contains 13 residues. V lost 5 bases to trimming and J lost 8 bases; unmatched junction nucleotides: 6. CDR3 region: CSVPGQGARGYTF. The CDR3 nucleotides are TGCAGCGTTCCGGGACAGGGGGCAAGGGGCTACACCTTC.

V and J are TRBV15 and TRBJ2-3; a weak D match, TRBD1 (6 bases). V dropped 3 bases and J dropped 0 bases, with 13 bases sitting between them. CDR1 and CDR2 (germline): LNHNV, YYDKDF (reference sequence). The length of the CDR3 is 16 residues. The CDR3 DNA follows: TGTGCCACCAGCAGTCAGGGACATTTTAGCACAGATACGCAGTATTTT. Amino acids: CATSSQGHFSTDTQYF.

This chain links TRBV4-1 with TRBJ2-5; D remains ambiguous. This CDR3 region has 15 residues. The germline V gene has CDR1 MGHRA and CDR2 YSYEKL. Trimming pared 1 base from V and 4 bases from J, leaving 13 bases between. CDR3 sequence: CASSQVVLSLETQYF. The DNA of the CDR3 is TGCGCCAGCAGCCAAGTGGTCCTCAGCTTAGAGACCCAGTACTTC.